Listed here are 30 T cell receptor beta chains from one sample, sequenced in a study of cytomegalovirus exposure and HLA in healthy donors. PCR employed 60 Vbeta and 13 Jbeta primers. The protocol was immunoSEQ multiplex PCR, while the TCRdb copy is restricted to in-frame clones and leaves out a portion. The sample lists 120,000 or so clones, roughly 77% occurring once. The specimen sequenced was PBMCs. Receptors were obtained from a man between 18 and 35 years old in good health and CMV-seronegative.

This chain joins TRBV29-1 and TRBJ1-2; D gene unclear. The germline V gene encodes CDR1 SQVTM and CDR2 ANQGSEA. The CDR3 loop spans 13 amino acids. V lost 7 bases and J lost 0, with 12 bases in between. The CDR3 here is CSALLGSNYGYTF. The CDR3 nucleotides are TGCAGCGCTCTCCTGGGCTCTAACTATGGCTACACCTTC.

This clone was found a few times. The gene calls are TRBV18 and TRBJ1-4; D might be TRBD1 (6 bases). Per the germline V gene, CDR1 is KGHSH and CDR2 is LQKENI. V lost 0 bases to trimming and J lost 7 bases, with 15 bases between them. The CDR3 is 16 residues long. CDR3 amino acids: CASSPPGATRGEKLFF. For the CDR3, the DNA is TGTGCCAGCTCACCACCGGGGGCAACACGGGGTGAAAAACTGTTTTTT.

Concerning this clone: Other DNA sequences in the same sample also yield this CDR3. J is TRBJ1-2 and V is TRBV5-1, with D uncertain. V gave up 0 bases and J gave up 4 bases, with 4 bases separating them. The CDR3 loop spans 12 amino acids. The germline gives CDR1 SGHRS, CDR2 YFSETQ. The CDR3 nucleotides are TGCGCCAGCAGCTTGGACAGCTATGGCTACACCTTC. Amino acids: CASSLDSYGYTF.

This chain joins TRBV4-2 and TRBJ2-2; weak D call: TRBD2 (5 bases). There are 13 residues in the CDR3. Germline V gene data show CDR1 as LGHNA and CDR2 as YNFKEQ. V lost 4 bases to trimming and J lost 8 bases, with 11 bases between them. In nucleotides, the CDR3 is TGTGCCAGCAGCCTAGGACTGGAGGGGGAGCTGTTTTTT. Amino acid sequence: CASSLGLEGELFF.

This chain links TRBV18 with TRBJ1-2, with D tentatively TRBD1 (6 bases). The CDR3 has 16 residues. V lost 6 bases and J 3 bases, leaving 20 bases between the germline ends. Germline assignment: CDR1 KGHSH and CDR2 LQKENI. The CDR3 coding sequence is TGTGCCAGCTCCCTACAGAAGGACAGTCGGTACTATGGCTACACCTTC. Protein: CASSLQKDSRYYGYTF.

The rearrangement joins TRBV11-2 to TRBJ2-2, with a weak D call TRBD2 (5 bases). The CDR3 covers 18 residues. Germline V lookup: CDR1 SGHAT, CDR2 FQNNGV. The V gene lost 0 bases and the J gene lost 7 bases, with 21 bases spanning the gap. As DNA, the CDR3 is TGTGCCAGCAGCTTAGATTTGGCTTTGTTGTTGGAGGTCGGGGAGCTGTTTTTT. As protein: CASSLDLALLLEVGELFF. Full variable domain (missing parts from reference TRBV11-2 and TRBJ2-2): EAGVAQSPRYKIIEKRQSVAFWCNPISGHATLYWYQQILGQGPKLLIQFQNNGVVDDSQLPKDRFSAERLKGVDSTLKIQPAKLEDSAVYLCASSLDLALLLEVGELFFGEGSRLTVL.

This chain connects TRBV6-5 to TRBJ1-1, with D hard to call. With 2 bases removed from V and 5 bases from J, the gap between germline ends came to 3 bases. Germline V lookup: CDR1 MNHEY, CDR2 SVGAGI. The CDR3 covers 11 residues. The CDR3 spells CASSYATEAFF. CDR3 coding DNA: TGTGCCAGCAGTTACGCGACTGAAGCTTTCTTT.

This chain connects TRBV5-1 to TRBJ2-7; 14 bases align to TRBD2. CDR3 length equals 17 residues. Germline V gives CDR1 SGHRS, CDR2 YFSETQ. With 4 bases clipped from V and 0 bases from J, the junction kept 6 bases outside the gene matches. The CDR3 DNA sequence: TGCGCCAGCAGCCCGGGACTAGCGGGGGTATTCTCCTACGAGCAGTACTTC. Translated, it gives CASSPGLAGVFSYEQYF.

This chain uses TRBV9 with TRBJ2-7; the match to TRBD2 covers 11 bases. J gave up 0 bases and V 4 bases, and 6 bases lay outside the gene matches. The CDR3 loop spans 16 amino acids. The germline V gene encodes CDR1 SGDLS and CDR2 YYNGEE. CDR3 residues: CASSSASGGSSYEQYF. The CDR3 bases are TGTGCCAGCAGCTCAGCTAGCGGGGGGAGCTCCTACGAGCAGTACTTC. Using reference TRBV9 and TRBJ2-7 for the parts outside the CDR3, the full variable domain is DSGVTQTPKHLITATGQRVTLRCSPRSGDLSVYWYQQSLDQGLQFLIQYYNGEERAKGNILERFSAQQFPDLHSELNLSSLELGDSALYFCASSSASGGSSYEQYFGPGTRLTVT.

The chain combines TRBV5-4 with TRBJ2-5; 7 nucleotides align to TRBD2. Germline CDR1 reads SGHNT; CDR2 reads YYREEE (reference sequence). This CDR3 contains 14 residues. Trimming took 0 bases from V and 3 from J; bases not matched to a gene: 2. The CDR3 is CASSLELAEETQYF. The DNA for the CDR3 is TGTGCCAGCAGCTTGGAGCTAGCGGAAGAGACCCAGTACTTC.

The rearrangement joins TRBV5-5 to TRBJ2-5, with 9 nucleotides matching TRBD2. CDR1 and CDR2 (germline): SGHKS, YYEKEE (reference sequence). V shed 5 bases and J 4 bases; nucleotides not matched to a gene: 9. The CDR3 is 15 amino acids. CDR3 in amino acids: CASSYSGGWGETQYF. CDR3 in DNA: TGTGCCAGCAGTTATAGCGGGGGATGGGGAGAGACCCAGTACTTC.

This chain joins TRBV10-3 and TRBJ2-1; 11 bases are shared with TRBD1. CDR1 and CDR2 (germline): ENHRY, SYGVKD. V gave up 0 bases and J gave up 8 bases; unmatched junction bases: 9. This CDR3 contains 17 residues. This chain's CDR3 is CAISESAGGQGEDEQFF. CDR3 sequence (DNA): TGTGCCATCAGTGAGTCCGCGGGGGGACAGGGGGAGGATGAGCAGTTCTTC.

This chain connects TRBV27 to TRBJ2-7; the match to TRBD1 covers 8 bases. The germline V gene has CDR1 MNHEY and CDR2 SMNVEV (reference sequence). With V trimmed by 5 bases and J by 3 bases, 9 bases remained unmatched. There are 15 residues in the CDR3. CDR3: CASSRPGQALYEQYF. CDR3 sequence (DNA): TGTGCCAGCAGTAGACCGGGACAGGCTCTCTACGAGCAGTACTTC.

The rearrangement uses TRBV5-1 and TRBJ1-1; TRBD1 might be the D (6 bases). Looked up from germline, CDR1 is SGHRS and CDR2 is YFSETQ. V was clipped by 0 bases and J by 3 bases, with 9 bases between them. This CDR3 has 14 residues. For the CDR3, the DNA is TGCGCCAGCAGCTTGGGACAGGCGGACACTGAAGCTTTCTTT. Its translation is CASSLGQADTEAFF.

The chain carries TRBV9 and TRBJ2-1, with 11 bases fitting TRBD1. The V and J ends lost 2 bases and 10 bases, in that order; junction bases with no gene match: 8. Germline CDR1 is SGDLS and CDR2 is YYNGEE. The CDR3 sequence is 15 residues long. The CDR3 sequence is CASSVTGQGAGEQFF. Written as DNA, the CDR3 is TGTGCCAGCAGCGTTACCGGACAGGGGGCGGGAGAGCAGTTCTTC.

This rearrangement joins TRBV2 to TRBJ2-7; TRBD1 is a possible D gene (6 bases). Trimming took off 4 bases at V and 4 bases at J, with 14 bases between the two ends. The CDR3 is 14 amino acids. Germline V gives CDR1 SNHLY, CDR2 FYNNEI. DNA of the CDR3: TGTGCCAGCAGTGCTTTACAGGGAACTTACGAGCAGTACTTC. Encoded protein: CASSALQGTYEQYF.

A few counts support this clone. The gene calls are TRBV7-8 and TRBJ2-4; D is unclear. With 1 base removed from V and 1 base from J, the gap between germline ends came to 5 bases. Germline CDR1 is SGHVS and CDR2 is FQNEAQ. The CDR3 has 14 residues. The CDR3 is CASSLGHAKNIQYF. CDR3 bases: TGTGCCAGCAGCTTAGGACACGCCAAAAACATTCAGTACTTC. Full variable domain (missing parts from reference TRBV7-8 and TRBJ2-4): GAGVSQSPRYKVAKRGQDVALRCDPISGHVSLFWYQQALGQGPEFLTYFQNEAQLDKSGLPSDRFFAERPEGSVSTLKIQRTQQEDSAVYLCASSLGHAKNIQYFGAGTRLSVL.

This clone was seen more than once but under ten times. This rearrangement joins TRBV5-1 to TRBJ1-2; D is undetermined. V was trimmed by 0 bases and J by 5 bases, leaving 14 bases between them. This CDR3 region has 15 residues. Looked up from germline, CDR1 is SGHRS and CDR2 is YFSETQ. In DNA form, the CDR3 reads TGCGCCAGCAGCTTGGGCGGAGGGCTAGGTTATGGCTACACCTTC. This sequence encodes CASSLGGGLGYGYTF.

The chain has TRBV6-5 and TRBJ1-5, with 9 bases matching TRBD1. J was trimmed by 1 base and V by 5 bases; bases with no gene match: 3. CDR1 is MNHEY and CDR2 is SVGAGI in the germline V gene. The CDR3 contains 15 residues. The CDR3 bases are TGTGCCAGCAGTATAACAGGGGGCAGCAATCAGCCCCAGCATTTT. Protein: CASSITGGSNQPQHF.

V is TRBV14 and J is TRBJ2-2; TRBD1 matches 9 bases. CDR1 and CDR2 (germline): SGHDN, FVKESK. J was trimmed by 0 bases and V by 0 bases; bases with no gene match: 5. CDR3 size: 18 residues. CDR3 nucleotide sequence: TGTGCCAGCAGCCAAGATAGGGGGACAGGGCCGAACACCGGGGAGCTGTTTTTT. Its protein product is CASSQDRGTGPNTGELFF.

The count of this clone is one. The V and J genes are TRBV4-1 and TRBJ1-2, with D uncertain. The CDR3 runs to 13 residues. Trimming removed 2 bases at V and 8 bases at J, with 12 bases between. Germline assignment: CDR1 MGHRA and CDR2 YSYEKL. The CDR3 reads CASSQTSAGGYTF. The CDR3 bases are TGCGCCAGCAGCCAAACCAGCGCTGGGGGCTACACCTTC.

This chain uses TRBV6-1 with TRBJ1-4; unclear D gene. The V end was cut by 5 bases, the J end by 0 bases, with 10 bases between. Germline V gene sequence: CDR1 MNHNS, CDR2 SASEGT. The CDR3 totals 15 residues. The CDR3 DNA follows: TGTGCCAGCAGTATTGGGCCCGCAACTAATGAAAAACTGTTTTTT. Its protein is CASSIGPATNEKLFF.

This clone turned up a few times. The chain joins TRBV9 to TRBJ2-7, with TRBD1 as a possible D gene (6 bases). The V gene's germline CDR1 is SGDLS and CDR2 YYNGEE. The CDR3 contains 15 residues. With 3 bases removed from V and 5 bases from J, the gap between germline ends came to 18 bases. The CDR3 loop reads CASSADYRVLNEQYF. In nucleotides, the CDR3 is TGTGCCAGCAGCGCCGACTACAGGGTCCTGAACGAGCAGTACTTC. The full variable domain, in which reference TRBV9 and TRBJ2-7 provide the parts outside the CDR3, is DSGVTQTPKHLITATGQRVTLRCSPRSGDLSVYWYQQSLDQGLQFLIQYYNGEERAKGNILERFSAQQFPDLHSELNLSSLELGDSALYFCASSADYRVLNEQYFGPGTRLTVT.

The rearrangement links TRBV9 to TRBJ1-3; perhaps TRBD1 as D (5 bases). The germline V gene encodes CDR1 SGDLS and CDR2 YYNGEE. This CDR3 contains 14 residues. The V and J ends lost 5 bases and 3 bases respectively, with 12 bases between them. CDR3 region: CASSPQGSGNTIYF. The DNA of the CDR3 is TGTGCCAGCAGTCCGCAGGGAAGTGGAAACACCATATATTTT.

The rearrangement uses TRBV7-2 and TRBJ1-2, with 8 bases fitting TRBD1. With 6 bases clipped from V and 0 bases from J, the junction kept 6 bases outside the gene matches. Looked up from germline, CDR1 is SGHTA and CDR2 is FQGNSA. There are 15 residues in the CDR3. CDR3 in amino acids: CASRSPGGANYGYTF. CDR3 nucleotide sequence: TGTGCCAGCAGATCCCCAGGGGGCGCTAACTATGGCTACACCTTC.

The rearrangement uses TRBV19 and TRBJ2-2; TRBD1 matches 10 bases. Germline lookup yields CDR1 LNHDA and CDR2 SQIVND (reference sequence). CDR3 length: 13 amino acids. V lost 5 bases, J lost 6 bases, and 0 bases stayed unmatched. The CDR3 sequence: CASSGTGAGELFF. For the CDR3, the DNA is TGTGCCAGTAGTGGGACAGGGGCCGGGGAGCTGTTTTTT. Full variable domain (missing parts from reference TRBV19 and TRBJ2-2): DGGITQSPKYLFRKEGQNVTLSCEQNLNHDAMYWYRQDPGQGLRLIYYSQIVNDFQKGDIAEGYSVSREKKESFPLTVTSAQKNPTAFYLCASSGTGAGELFFGEGSRLTVL.

The V and J genes are TRBV27 and TRBJ1-2; 9 bases match TRBD1. V shed 5 bases and J 6 bases; nucleotides not matched to a gene: 7. The germline CDR1 and CDR2 sequences are MNHEY and SMNVEV (reference sequence). This CDR3 is built from 14 residues. The CDR3 DNA reads TGTGCCAGCAGTCCCGGGACAGGGTACGATGGCTACACCTTC. Translating it yields CASSPGTGYDGYTF.

The chain recombines TRBV6-4 with TRBJ2-1; 12 bases fit TRBD2. V lost 3 bases, J lost 6 bases, and 6 bases stayed unmatched. The CDR3 covers 16 residues. Germline CDR1 MRHNA, CDR2 SNTAGT. The CDR3 coding sequence is TGTGCCAGCAGTGAAACTAGCGGGGGGATCGGCAATGAGCAGTTCTTC. Protein sequence: CASSETSGGIGNEQFF.

The CDR3 DNA reads as TGTGCCAGCAGTTCCTTTAGCGGGGCCGTCCAAGAGACCCAGTACTTC. Residues: CASSSFSGAVQETQYF. The chain recombines TRBV28 with TRBJ2-5, with TRBD2 matching 8 bases. The CDR3 runs 16 residues. Germline CDR1 MDHEN, CDR2 SYDVKM. The V and J ends lost 4 bases and 1 base, in that order; junction bases with no gene match: 8.

This clone was counted between two and nine times. The chain uses TRBV5-4 and TRBJ1-4; 9 bases match TRBD1. V shed 2 bases and J 3 bases; nucleotides not matched to a gene: 2. This CDR3 contains 15 residues. Germline assignment: CDR1 SGHNT and CDR2 YYREEE (reference sequence). CDR3 DNA sequence: TGTGCCAGCAGCTTTCGGACAGGGGCTAATGAAAAACTGTTTTTT. Translating gives CASSFRTGANEKLFF.